A selection of T cell receptor beta chains follows, all from one sample in a study of cytomegalovirus exposure and HLA in healthy donors. Using immunoSEQ multiplex PCR, the repertoire was profiled, and TCRdb retains in-frame clones only, with some absent. Here the sample spans about 120,000 clones, 75% to 90% being singletons. The source material was PBMCs. The receptors derive from a man between 40 and 49 years old in good health and CMV-seronegative. Each CDR3 is given with its conserved first and last residue. D genes are given only for firm matches. The size field is filled for only some rows; it gives once, few, many or a size class.

V	D	J	size	CDR3	DNA
TRBV28	TRBD1	TRBJ1-6	.	CASSLGTGNSPLHF	TGTGCCAGCAGTCTCGGGACAGGGAATTCACCCCTCCACTTT
TRBV6-9	.	TRBJ2-2	few	CASSHDSDSNTGELFF	TGTGCCAGCAGCCACGACAGCGACTCGAACACCGGGGAGCTGTTTTTT
TRBV11-2	.	TRBJ2-3	.	CASSLSLFSTDTQYF	TGTGCCAGCAGCTTATCCCTGTTTAGCACAGATACGCAGTATTTT
TRBV19	.	TRBJ2-3	once	CASSISVTDTQYF	TGTGCCAGTAGTATTAGTGTGACAGATACGCAGTATTTT
TRBV19	.	TRBJ2-7	.	CASSLRRGEAYEQYF	TGTGCCAGTAGTCTCCGCAGGGGAGAGGCCTACGAGCAGTACTTC
TRBV9	.	TRBJ2-2	.	CASSVVRGELFF	TGTGCCAGCAGCGTAGTCAGGGGGGAGCTGTTTTTT
TRBV6-4	TRBD2	TRBJ2-3	.	CASSAGTITDTQYF	TGTGCCAGCAGTGCAGGGACTATCACAGATACGCAGTATTTT
TRBV27	.	TRBJ1-2	.	CASSSGAYGYTF	TGTGCCAGCAGCAGCGGGGCCTATGGCTACACCTTC
TRBV4-2	.	TRBJ2-7	.	CASSQEQAGPYEQYF	TGTGCCAGCAGCCAAGAACAGGCGGGGCCCTACGAGCAGTACTTC
TRBV19	.	TRBJ1-1	few	CASTGQMNTEAFF	TGTGCCAGTACCGGACAGATGAACACTGAAGCTTTCTTT
TRBV5-6	TRBD1	TRBJ2-5	.	CASSSPGQGEETQYF	TGTGCCAGCAGCTCACCGGGACAGGGGGAAGAGACCCAGTACTTC
TRBV5-6	TRBD1	TRBJ2-1	.	CASSHRDRPYNEQFF	TGTGCCAGCAGCCACCGGGACAGACCCTACAATGAGCAGTTCTTC
TRBV28	.	TRBJ1-5	.	CASSSITTALDQPQHF	TGTGCCAGCAGTTCCATAACGACAGCGCTTGATCAGCCCCAGCATTTT
TRBV10-3	TRBD2	TRBJ2-7	few	CAISDLAASGNYEQYF	TGTGCCATCAGTGACTTGGCGGCTAGCGGAAACTACGAGCAGTACTTC
TRBV7-2	TRBD2	TRBJ2-7	.	CASSSLTSGSPYEQYF	TGTGCCAGCAGCTCGTTGACTAGCGGGAGTCCCTACGAGCAGTACTTC
TRBV29-1	TRBD2	TRBJ2-5	.	CSVGLAGGQETQYF	TGCAGCGTTGGTCTAGCGGGAGGTCAAGAGACCCAGTACTTC
TRBV5-5	.	TRBJ1-5	once	CASSQDPGEQPQHF	TGTGCCAGCAGCCAAGACCCGGGGGAACAGCCCCAGCATTTT
TRBV19	.	TRBJ1-1	.	CASSSTGMNTEAFF	TGTGCCAGTAGTAGTACAGGGATGAACACTGAAGCTTTCTTT
TRBV10-3	.	TRBJ2-7	.	CAISGRGPEQYF	TGTGCCATCAGTGGGCGGGGCCCCGAGCAGTACTTC
TRBV27	TRBD1	TRBJ1-2	.	CASSRGGTGVNYGYTF	TGTGCCAGCAGCAGAGGTGGGACAGGTGTAAACTATGGCTACACCTTC
TRBV5-8	TRBD2	TRBJ2-2	once	CASSLVLAGPTGELFF	TGTGCCAGCAGCTTGGTACTAGCGGGACCCACCGGGGAGCTGTTTTTT
TRBV15	TRBD1	TRBJ1-5	.	CATSSTAGGYQPQHF	TGTGCCACCAGCAGTACCGCAGGGGGCTATCAGCCCCAGCATTTT
TRBV5-6	.	TRBJ2-4	.	CASSSDRGGENIQYF	TGTGCCAGCAGCTCGGACAGAGGAGGAGAAAACATTCAGTACTTC
TRBV11-2	TRBD1	TRBJ1-3	.	CASRGGTGDGNTIYF	TGTGCCAGCAGGGGGGGGACAGGGGACGGAAACACCATATATTTT
TRBV30	TRBD1	TRBJ1-2	.	CAWRTSGGRVYGYTF	TGTGCCTGGAGAACCTCAGGGGGCAGGGTCTATGGCTACACCTTC
TRBV19	TRBD2	TRBJ2-7	.	CASSIDYSGTSGRASREQYF	TGTGCCAGTAGTATAGACTACTCCGGGACTAGCGGGAGGGCCTCGCGGGAGCAGTACTTC
TRBV27	.	TRBJ2-7	.	CASSLESGYEQYF	TGTGCCAGCAGTTTAGAATCGGGATACGAGCAGTACTTC
TRBV27	TRBD1	TRBJ1-5	.	CASSLGDRGNQPQHF	TGTGCCAGCAGTTTAGGCGACAGGGGAAATCAGCCCCAGCATTTT
TRBV5-1	TRBD1	TRBJ1-4	.	CASSLTGVSSATNEKLFF	TGCGCCAGCAGCTTAACAGGGGTATCTTCCGCAACTAATGAAAAACTGTTTTTT
TRBV6-1	TRBD1	TRBJ2-6	few	CASSATGSGANGLTF	TGTGCCAGCAGTGCGACAGGGTCTGGGGCCAACGGCCTGACTTTC
TRBV30	.	TRBJ1-3	few	CAWSGQTGNTIYF	TGTGCCTGGTCAGGACAGACCGGAAACACCATATATTTT
TRBV29-1	TRBD2	TRBJ2-7	.	CSVRDGRAGEQYF	TGCAGCGTTCGTGACGGGAGGGCAGGCGAGCAGTACTTC
TRBV7-2	TRBD1	TRBJ2-7	once	CASSKHQGAYEQYF	TGTGCCAGCAGTAAACATCAGGGGGCTTACGAGCAGTACTTC
TRBV6-5	TRBD1	TRBJ2-5	.	CASSYARDSQETQYF	TGTGCCAGCAGTTACGCCCGGGACAGCCAAGAGACCCAGTACTTC
TRBV27	.	TRBJ2-3	.	CASSFYGGNTDTQYF	TGTGCCAGCAGTTTTTACGGCGGTAACACAGATACGCAGTATTTT
TRBV30	TRBD2	TRBJ2-6	.	CAYGGRASGRRGANGLTF	TGTGCATACGGAGGTCGGGCTAGCGGGAGGCGTGGGGCCAACGGCCTGACTTTC
TRBV6-5	TRBD1	TRBJ1-1	.	CASIKTGANTEAFF	TGTGCCAGCATTAAAACAGGGGCGAACACTGAAGCTTTCTTT
TRBV28	.	TRBJ1-5	.	CASSHGDQPQHF	TGTGCCAGCAGTCACGGGGATCAGCCCCAGCATTTT
TRBV7-6	.	TRBJ1-1	.	CASSHDGGRTEAFF	TGTGCCAGCAGCCACGACGGGGGAAGGACTGAAGCTTTCTTT
TRBV6-5	TRBD2	TRBJ2-3	.	CASSSTSGDVDTQYF	TGTGCCAGCAGTAGTACTAGCGGGGACGTAGATACGCAGTATTTT
TRBV7-2	TRBD2	TRBJ2-3	.	CASSSRTSGNTYTQYF	TGTGCCAGCAGCTCCCGGACTAGCGGGAACACATATACGCAGTATTTT
TRBV5-8	TRBD1	TRBJ1-1	.	CASRGQAFTEAFF	TGTGCCAGCAGGGGACAGGCGTTCACTGAAGCTTTCTTT
TRBV6-6	.	TRBJ2-7	few	CASSPDSPYEQYF	TGTGCCAGCAGCCCGGACAGTCCCTACGAGCAGTACTTC
TRBV18	.	TRBJ2-7	.	CASSPTVYEQYF	TGTGCCAGCTCACCGACAGTCTACGAGCAGTACTTC
TRBV30	.	TRBJ1-6	once	CAWSYTNPDRNSPLHF	TGTGCCTGGAGTTACACCAATCCCGACAGAAATTCACCCCTCCACTTT
TRBV9	TRBD2	TRBJ2-7	.	CASSKAGTSGGSPYEQYF	TGTGCCAGCAGCAAGGCCGGTACTAGCGGAGGGAGTCCCTACGAGCAGTACTTC
TRBV10-3	TRBD2	TRBJ2-2	.	CAISDRLASNTGELFF	TGTGCCATCAGTGACCGACTAGCCTCTAACACCGGGGAGCTGTTTTTT
TRBV28	TRBD2	TRBJ2-3	.	CASSPSGSLDTQYF	TGTGCCAGCAGTCCCAGCGGGAGTTTAGATACGCAGTATTTT
TRBV7-9	TRBD1	TRBJ2-7	.	CASSSRGLLDEQYF	TGTGCCAGCAGTTCCAGGGGGCTACTGGACGAGCAGTACTTC
TRBV6-1	.	TRBJ1-2	.	CASSDIPGGGGYTF	TGTGCCAGCAGTGATATCCCCGGCGGTGGGGGCTACACCTTC
TRBV6-1	.	TRBJ1-6	.	CASSGTGNSPLHF	TGTGCCAGCAGTGGTACAGGTAATTCACCCCTCCACTTT
TRBV9	TRBD2	TRBJ2-5	.	CASSVGRGGETQYF	TGTGCCAGCAGCGTAGGCCGCGGGGGGGAGACCCAGTACTTC
TRBV6-5	.	TRBJ2-2	.	CASTTLGTGELFF	TGTGCCAGCACCACACTAGGCACCGGGGAGCTGTTTTTT
TRBV30	TRBD1	TRBJ1-4	.	CAWSVQGAHEKLFF	TGTGCCTGGAGTGTACAGGGGGCTCATGAAAAACTGTTTTTT
TRBV5-4	.	TRBJ2-4	once	CASSAPAKNSQYF	TGTGCCAGCAGCGCGCCAGCCAAAAACAGTCAGTACTTC
TRBV28	.	TRBJ1-2	once	CASSTSGQGAYGYTF	TGTGCCAGCAGTACATCCGGACAAGGGGCATATGGCTACACCTTC
TRBV30	TRBD2	TRBJ2-5	.	CAWSVGSSGRLKTQYF	TGTGCCTGGAGTGTCGGTTCTAGCGGGCGGCTAAAGACCCAGTACTTC
TRBV6-6	TRBD2	TRBJ2-3	.	CASSYGGRAETQYF	TGTGCCAGCAGTTACGGCGGGAGGGCCGAAACGCAGTATTTT
TRBV21-1	.	TRBJ2-2	few	CASSKSASGRKAGELFF	TGTGCCAGCAGCAAATCGGCTAGCGGGAGAAAGGCCGGGGAGCTGTTTTTT
TRBV7-2	.	TRBJ1-2	.	CASSYADNAYGYTF	TGTGCCAGCAGCTACGCGGACAATGCCTATGGCTACACCTTC